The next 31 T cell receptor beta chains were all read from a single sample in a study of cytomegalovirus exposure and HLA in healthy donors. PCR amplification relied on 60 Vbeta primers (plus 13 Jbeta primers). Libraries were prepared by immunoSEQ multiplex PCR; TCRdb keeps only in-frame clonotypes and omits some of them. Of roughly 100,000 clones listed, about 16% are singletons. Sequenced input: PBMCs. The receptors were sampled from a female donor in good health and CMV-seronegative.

DNA for the CDR3: TGCGCCAGCAGTATAGGGGGCTCCACATCGTTCATGAACACTGAAGCTTTCTTT. Its protein product is CASSIGGSTSFMNTEAFF. J is TRBJ1-1 and V is TRBV5-1; 7 positions match TRBD1. The germline V gene has CDR1 SGHRS and CDR2 YFSETQ. The CDR3 spans 18 residues. The V gene end was trimmed by 5 bases and the J gene end by 0 bases; junction bases not matched to a gene: 16.

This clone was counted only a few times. The CDR3 loop reads CSAASLLGYTF. The DNA for the CDR3 is TGCAGTGCGGCCTCCCTCCTTGGCTACACCTTC. The J gene is TRBJ1-2, the V gene TRBV20-1; no firm D call. This CDR3 is 11 amino acids long. In germline, CDR1 is DFQATT, CDR2 SNEGSKA (reference sequence). The V end lost 6 bases, the J end lost 7 bases, and 12 bases lay between the germline ends.

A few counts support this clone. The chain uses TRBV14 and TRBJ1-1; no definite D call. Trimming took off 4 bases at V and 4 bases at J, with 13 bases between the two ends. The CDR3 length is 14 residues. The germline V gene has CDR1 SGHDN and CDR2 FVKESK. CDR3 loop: CASSRIFRGTEAFF. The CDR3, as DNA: TGTGCCAGCAGCCGAATCTTCCGGGGCACTGAAGCTTTCTTT.

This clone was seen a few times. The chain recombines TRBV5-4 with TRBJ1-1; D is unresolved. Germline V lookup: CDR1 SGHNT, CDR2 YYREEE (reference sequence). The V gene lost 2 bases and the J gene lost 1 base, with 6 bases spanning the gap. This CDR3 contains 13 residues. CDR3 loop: CASSLQTNTEAFF. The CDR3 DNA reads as TGTGCCAGCAGCTTACAGACGAACACTGAAGCTTTCTTT.

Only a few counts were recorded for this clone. CDR3 sequence (DNA): TGTGCCAGCAGTTACTCCAGGGTGAACCAAGAGACCCAGTACTTC. Translation: CASSYSRVNQETQYF. V and J are TRBV6-5 and TRBJ2-5; D is perhaps TRBD1 (5 bases). This CDR3 contains 15 residues. Between the trimmed V and J ends, which lost 0 bases and 0 bases, there was a span of 8 bases. CDR1 and CDR2 (germline): MNHEY, SVGAGI.

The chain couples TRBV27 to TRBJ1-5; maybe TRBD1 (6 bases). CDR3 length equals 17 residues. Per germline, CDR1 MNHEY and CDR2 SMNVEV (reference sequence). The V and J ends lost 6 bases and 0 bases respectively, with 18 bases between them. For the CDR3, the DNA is TGTGCCAGCAGCCATACCCCGACAGGACATAGCAATCAGCCCCAGCATTTT. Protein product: CASSHTPTGHSNQPQHF.

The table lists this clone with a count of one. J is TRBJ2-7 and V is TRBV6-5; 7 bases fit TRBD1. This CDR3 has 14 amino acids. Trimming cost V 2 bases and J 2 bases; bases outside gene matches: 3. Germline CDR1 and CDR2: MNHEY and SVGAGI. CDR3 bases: TGTGCCAGCAGTTACAGGGGGCATCCCTACGAGCAGTACTTC. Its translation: CASSYRGHPYEQYF.

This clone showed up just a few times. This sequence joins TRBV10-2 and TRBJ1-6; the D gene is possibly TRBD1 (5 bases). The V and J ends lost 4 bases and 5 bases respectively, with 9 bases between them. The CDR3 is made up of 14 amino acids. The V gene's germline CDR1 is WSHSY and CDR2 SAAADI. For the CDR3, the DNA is TGCGCCAGCAGTGCTCAAGGGGATAATTCACCCCTCCACTTT. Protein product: CASSAQGDNSPLHF.

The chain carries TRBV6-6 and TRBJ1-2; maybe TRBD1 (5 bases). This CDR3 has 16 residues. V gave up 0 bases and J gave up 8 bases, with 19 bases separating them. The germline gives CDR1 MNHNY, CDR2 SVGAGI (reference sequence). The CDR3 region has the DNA TGTGCCAGCAGTTACTCGAGCGGGGCCGTAGTAGAGGGCTACACCTTC. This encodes CASSYSSGAVVEGYTF.

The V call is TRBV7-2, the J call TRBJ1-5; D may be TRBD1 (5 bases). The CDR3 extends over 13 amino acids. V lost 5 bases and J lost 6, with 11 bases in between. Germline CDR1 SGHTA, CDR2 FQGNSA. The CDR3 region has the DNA TGTGCCAGCAGCCCATCCAGGGTTCAGCCCCAGCATTTT. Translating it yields CASSPSRVQPQHF.

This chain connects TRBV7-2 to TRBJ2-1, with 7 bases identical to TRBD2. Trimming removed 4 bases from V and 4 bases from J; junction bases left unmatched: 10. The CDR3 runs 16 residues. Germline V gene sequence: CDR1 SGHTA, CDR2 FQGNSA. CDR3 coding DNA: TGTGCCAGCAGCTACCTTCTAGCGGCCAGATACAATGAGCAGTTCTTC. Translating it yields CASSYLLAARYNEQFF.

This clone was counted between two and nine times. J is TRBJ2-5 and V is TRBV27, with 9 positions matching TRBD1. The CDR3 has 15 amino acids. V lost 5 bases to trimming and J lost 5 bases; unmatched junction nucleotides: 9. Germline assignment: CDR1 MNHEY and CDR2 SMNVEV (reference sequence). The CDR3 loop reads CASSLTGGALETQYF. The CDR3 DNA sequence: TGTGCCAGCAGTCTTACAGGGGGCGCCTTGGAGACCCAGTACTTC.

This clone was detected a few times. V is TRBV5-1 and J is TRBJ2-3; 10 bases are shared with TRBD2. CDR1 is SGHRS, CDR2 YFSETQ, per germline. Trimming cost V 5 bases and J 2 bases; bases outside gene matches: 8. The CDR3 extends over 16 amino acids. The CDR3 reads CASRSLAGALTDTQYF. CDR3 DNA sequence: TGCGCCAGCAGATCCCTAGCGGGAGCACTCACAGATACGCAGTATTTT.

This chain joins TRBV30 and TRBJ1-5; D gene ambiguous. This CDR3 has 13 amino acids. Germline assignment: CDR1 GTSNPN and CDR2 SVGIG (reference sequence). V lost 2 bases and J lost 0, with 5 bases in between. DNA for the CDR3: TGTGCCTGGAGTACTGATAGCAATCAGCCCCAGCATTTT. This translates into CAWSTDSNQPQHF.

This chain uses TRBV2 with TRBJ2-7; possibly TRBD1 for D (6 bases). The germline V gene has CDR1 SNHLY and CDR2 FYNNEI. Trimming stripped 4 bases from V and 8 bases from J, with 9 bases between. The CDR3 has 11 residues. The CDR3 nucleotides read TGTGCCAGCAGTGTCAGGGGCCAGCAGTACTTC. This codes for CASSVRGQQYF.

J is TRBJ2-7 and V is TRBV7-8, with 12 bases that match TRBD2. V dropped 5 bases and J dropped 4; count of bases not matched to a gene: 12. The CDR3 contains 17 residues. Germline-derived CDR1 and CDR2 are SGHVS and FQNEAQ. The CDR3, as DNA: TGTGCCAGCAGCATAACCGTGGCTAGCGGGAGGGCTTACGAGCAGTACTTC. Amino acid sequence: CASSITVASGRAYEQYF.

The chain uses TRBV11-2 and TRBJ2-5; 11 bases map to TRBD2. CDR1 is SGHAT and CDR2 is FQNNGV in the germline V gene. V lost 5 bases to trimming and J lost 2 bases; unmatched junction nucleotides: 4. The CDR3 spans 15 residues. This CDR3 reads CASSGRLAGQETQYF. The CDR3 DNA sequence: TGTGCCAGCAGCGGCCGACTAGCGGGGCAAGAGACCCAGTACTTC.

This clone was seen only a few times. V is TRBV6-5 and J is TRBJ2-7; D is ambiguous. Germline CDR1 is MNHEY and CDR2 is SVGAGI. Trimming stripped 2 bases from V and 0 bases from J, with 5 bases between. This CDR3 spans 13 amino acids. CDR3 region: CASSYDNSYEQYF. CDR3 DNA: TGTGCCAGCAGTTACGACAACTCCTACGAGCAGTACTTC.

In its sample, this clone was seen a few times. The CDR3: CAWSLEGGGLFQETQYF. The DNA of the CDR3 is TGTGCCTGGAGTTTAGAGGGGGGGGGACTATTCCAAGAGACCCAGTACTTC. This rearrangement joins TRBV30 to TRBJ2-5; D may be TRBD2 (7 bases). Trimming took off 2 bases at V and 1 base at J, with 20 bases between the two ends. The CDR3 is 17 residues long. Germline lookup yields CDR1 GTSNPN and CDR2 SVGIG (reference sequence).

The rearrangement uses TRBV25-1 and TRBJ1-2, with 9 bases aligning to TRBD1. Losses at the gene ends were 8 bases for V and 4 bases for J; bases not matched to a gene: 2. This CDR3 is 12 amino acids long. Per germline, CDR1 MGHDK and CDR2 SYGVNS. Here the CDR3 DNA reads TGTGCCAGCTCGACAGGGGGCTATGGCTACACCTTC. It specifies CASSTGGYGYTF.

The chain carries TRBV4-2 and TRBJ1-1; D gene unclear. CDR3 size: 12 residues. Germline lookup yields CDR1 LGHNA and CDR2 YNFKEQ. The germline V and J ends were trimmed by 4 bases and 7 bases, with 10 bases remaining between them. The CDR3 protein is CASSRGRNEAFF. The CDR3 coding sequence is TGTGCCAGCAGCCGAGGCAGAAATGAAGCTTTCTTT.

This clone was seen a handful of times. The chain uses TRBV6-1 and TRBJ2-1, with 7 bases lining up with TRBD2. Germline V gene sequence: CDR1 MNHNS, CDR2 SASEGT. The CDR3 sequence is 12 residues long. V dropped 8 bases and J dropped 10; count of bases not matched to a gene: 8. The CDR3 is CASCRLGGEQFF. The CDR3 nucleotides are TGTGCCAGCTGTAGACTGGGAGGGGAGCAGTTCTTC.

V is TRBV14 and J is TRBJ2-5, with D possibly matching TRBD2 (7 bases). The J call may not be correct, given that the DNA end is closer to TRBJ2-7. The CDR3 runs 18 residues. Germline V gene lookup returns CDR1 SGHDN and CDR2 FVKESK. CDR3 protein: CASRPNSEPRGRGHEQYF. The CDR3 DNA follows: TGTGCCAGCAGGCCGAATTCGGAGCCAAGGGGGAGGGGCCACGAGCAGTACTTC.

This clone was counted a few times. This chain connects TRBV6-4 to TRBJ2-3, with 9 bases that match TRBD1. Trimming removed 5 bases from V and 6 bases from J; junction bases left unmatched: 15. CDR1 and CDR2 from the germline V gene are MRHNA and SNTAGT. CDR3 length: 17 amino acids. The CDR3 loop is CASSKVSGTGSRDTQYF. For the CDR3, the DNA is TGTGCCAGCAGTAAAGTATCCGGGACAGGGTCCAGGGATACGCAGTATTTT.

Here the CDR3 DNA reads TGTGCCAGCAGTTACTTGGGGGGGTTCACTGAAGCTTTCTTT. Amino acid sequence: CASSYLGGFTEAFF. The V call is TRBV6-5, the J call TRBJ1-1; D is possibly TRBD1 (5 bases). The germline V gene encodes CDR1 MNHEY and CDR2 SVGAGI. The V end lost 1 base, the J end lost 4 bases, and 10 bases lay between the germline ends. The CDR3 loop spans 14 amino acids.

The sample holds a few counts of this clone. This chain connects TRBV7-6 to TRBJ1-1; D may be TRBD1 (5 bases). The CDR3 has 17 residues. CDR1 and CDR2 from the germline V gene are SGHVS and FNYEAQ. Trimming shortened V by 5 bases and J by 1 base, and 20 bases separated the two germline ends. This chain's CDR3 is CASSLGWGGRTNTEAFF. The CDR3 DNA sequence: TGTGCCAGCAGCCTAGGTTGGGGGGGGAGGACGAACACTGAAGCTTTCTTT.

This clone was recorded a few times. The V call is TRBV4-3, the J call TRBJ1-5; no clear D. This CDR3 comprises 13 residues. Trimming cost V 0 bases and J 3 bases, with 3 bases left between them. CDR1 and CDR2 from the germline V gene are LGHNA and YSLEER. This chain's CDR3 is CASSQDINQPQHF. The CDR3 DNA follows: TGCGCCAGCAGCCAAGATATCAATCAGCCCCAGCATTTT.

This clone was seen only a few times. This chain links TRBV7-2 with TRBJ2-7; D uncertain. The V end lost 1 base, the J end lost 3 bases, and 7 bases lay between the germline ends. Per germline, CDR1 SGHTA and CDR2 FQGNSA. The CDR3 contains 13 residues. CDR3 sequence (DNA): TGTGCCAGCAGCTTAGTGTACAACTACGAGCAGTACTTC. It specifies CASSLVYNYEQYF.

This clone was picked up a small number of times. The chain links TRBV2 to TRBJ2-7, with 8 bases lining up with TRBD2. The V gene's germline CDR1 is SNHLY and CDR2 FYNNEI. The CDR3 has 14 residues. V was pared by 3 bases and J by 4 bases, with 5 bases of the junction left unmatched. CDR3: CASSDTGGYYEQYF. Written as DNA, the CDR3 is TGTGCCAGCAGTGATACGGGGGGGTATTACGAGCAGTACTTC.

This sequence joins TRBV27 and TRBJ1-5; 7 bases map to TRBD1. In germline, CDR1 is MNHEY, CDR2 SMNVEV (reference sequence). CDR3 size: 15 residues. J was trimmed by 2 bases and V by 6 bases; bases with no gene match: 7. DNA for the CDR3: TGTGCCAGCAGACCAGGGGGTAGCGGCAATCAGCCCCAGCATTTT. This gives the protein CASRPGGSGNQPQHF.

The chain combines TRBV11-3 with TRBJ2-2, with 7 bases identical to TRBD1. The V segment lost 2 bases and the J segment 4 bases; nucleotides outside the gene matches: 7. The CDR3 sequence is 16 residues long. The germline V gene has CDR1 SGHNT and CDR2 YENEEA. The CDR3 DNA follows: TGTGCCAGCAGCTTAAGCGACAGGGCATCCACCGGGGAGCTGTTTTTT. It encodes CASSLSDRASTGELFF. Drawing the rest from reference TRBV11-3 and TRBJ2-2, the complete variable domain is EAGVVQSPRYKIIEKKQPVAFWCNPISGHNTLYWYLQNLGQGPELLIRYENEEAVDDSQLPKDRFSAERLKGVDSTLKIQPAELGDSAVYLCASSLSDRASTGELFFGEGSRLTVL.